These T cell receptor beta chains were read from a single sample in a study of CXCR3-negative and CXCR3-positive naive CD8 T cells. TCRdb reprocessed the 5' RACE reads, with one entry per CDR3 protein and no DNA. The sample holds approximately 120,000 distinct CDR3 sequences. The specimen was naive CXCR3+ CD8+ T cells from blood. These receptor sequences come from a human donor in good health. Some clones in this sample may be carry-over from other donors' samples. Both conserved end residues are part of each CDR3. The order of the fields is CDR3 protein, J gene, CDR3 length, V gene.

CSVETDSYEQYF TRBJ2-7 12 TRBV29-1
CASSPSEGTRYNEQFF TRBJ2-1 16 TRBV16
CASSPTSGPYNEQFF TRBJ2-1 15 TRBV10-1
CATSDRGLHGYTF TRBJ1-2 13 TRBV12-3/TRBV12-4
CASSEFPPSQETQYF TRBJ2-5 15 TRBV2
CASWGTSGSTDTQYF TRBJ2-3 15 TRBV12-3/TRBV12-4
CASSLGTYGASGSHAVGADTQYF TRBJ2-3 23 TRBV5-8
CASTPHADTQYF TRBJ2-3 12 TRBV7-2
CASSQSTSGANEQFF TRBJ2-1 15 TRBV4-3
CASSDRVYSYEQYF TRBJ2-7 14 TRBV2
CASSLVGAAYEQYF TRBJ2-7 14 TRBV7-9
CASSPETGAKEVEQYF TRBJ2-7 16 TRBV9
CASSPAGGPGELFF TRBJ2-2 14 TRBV7-3
CASSPNILQGAWNEQFF TRBJ2-1 17 TRBV28
CASSFQNYEQYF TRBJ2-7 12 TRBV28
CASSPRTGGEYEQYF TRBJ2-7 15 TRBV7-9
CSANSVAYEQYF TRBJ2-7 12 TRBV20-1
CASSGDRGPKGCNQPQHF TRBJ1-5 18 TRBV14
CASSAGTSGVYEQYF TRBJ2-7 15 TRBV7-2
CASSQDRGRGYEKYF TRBJ2-7 15 TRBV4-3
CSARSPPMGEKPYSNQPQHF TRBJ1-5 20 TRBV20-1
CASRGRTTYEQYF TRBJ2-7 13 TRBV5-6
CASSLAGGGRRPQHF TRBJ1-5 15 TRBV7-9
CASSLEGLAGGPYEQYF TRBJ2-7 17 TRBV11-3
CASSFYGQGSSPLHF TRBJ1-6 15 TRBV11-2
CASSPRDEQYF TRBJ2-7 11 TRBV7-8
CASSLLQRADNEQFF TRBJ2-1 15 TRBV28
CASSSTALRTEAFF TRBJ1-1 14 TRBV11-2
CATSDAQPYGNTGELFF TRBJ2-2 17 TRBV24-1
CASSHGQGASDEQFF TRBJ2-1 15 TRBV7-9
CASSSHRVSYNEQFF TRBJ2-1 15 TRBV7-9
CASSLSQDRLVYEQYF TRBJ2-7 16 TRBV3-1
CSVEGLTGATDTQYF TRBJ2-3 15 TRBV29-1
CASSAIEGYEQYF TRBJ2-7 13 TRBV6-1
CASSPETGWWYEQYF TRBJ2-7 15 TRBV4-1
CASSLRGAYNEQFF TRBJ2-1 14 TRBV5-6
CASSFGYDEQFF TRBJ2-1 12 TRBV7-3
CASSHWDRVRPYEQYF TRBJ2-7 16 TRBV21-1
CASSYRGNYEQYF TRBJ2-7 13 TRBV28
CASSDFMTANTEAFF TRBJ1-1 15 TRBV28
CASSEAVLAGEETQYF TRBJ2-5 16 TRBV2
CASSAPSDEQFF TRBJ2-1 12 TRBV7-9
CASSEAALFNYEQYF TRBJ2-7 15 TRBV5-1
CSVGQHGQSIQYF TRBJ2-4 13 TRBV29-1
CASYSASPFNEQFF TRBJ2-1 14 TRBV5-1
CSARNDLGTGMNTEAFF TRBJ1-1 17 TRBV20-1
CASSDGFSYEQYF TRBJ2-7 13 TRBV25-1
CASSLDSGTGGIEQYF TRBJ2-7 16 TRBV7-2
CASSPGFQETQYF TRBJ2-5 13 TRBV18
CASSGDRGLSYNEQFF TRBJ2-1 16 TRBV21-1
CSARGGTGVRNEQFF TRBJ2-1 15 TRBV29-1
CASSPLSRDLRVVDQETQYF TRBJ2-5 20 TRBV7-3